The following is a T cell receptor beta chain sequence with its context. What it binds is not known. In the CD4+ fraction, cells were divided into CD45RA+ naive and CD45RA-negative memory subsets. The sample is drawn from a study of shared clonotypes between healthy human individuals. This CDR3 region has 14 residues. The trim removed 5 bases at V and 5 bases at J, leaving 7 bases unmatched. The germline V gene has CDR1 MNHEY and CDR2 SVGAGI. Findings and limits, study-wide: The study sampled only blood, and tissue repertoires likely differ.

Sequencing was performed with immunoSEQ multiplex PCR; in TCRdb, only in-frame clones are kept and a portion is missing. This sample has some 1,100,000 clones, with 75% to 80% found just once. This receptor was taken from a man aged 18 to 30 in good health. Some clones in this sample may be carry-over from other donors' samples. The rearrangement uses TRBV6-5 and TRBJ1-2; 8 bases map to TRBD1. The sequencing input was memory CD4+ T cells from PBMCs. The subset here: CD45RA-negative fraction. For the CDR3, the DNA is TGTGCCAGCAGTACGGACAGGGACCGGTATGGCTACACCTTC. This sequence encodes CASSTDRDRYGYTF.